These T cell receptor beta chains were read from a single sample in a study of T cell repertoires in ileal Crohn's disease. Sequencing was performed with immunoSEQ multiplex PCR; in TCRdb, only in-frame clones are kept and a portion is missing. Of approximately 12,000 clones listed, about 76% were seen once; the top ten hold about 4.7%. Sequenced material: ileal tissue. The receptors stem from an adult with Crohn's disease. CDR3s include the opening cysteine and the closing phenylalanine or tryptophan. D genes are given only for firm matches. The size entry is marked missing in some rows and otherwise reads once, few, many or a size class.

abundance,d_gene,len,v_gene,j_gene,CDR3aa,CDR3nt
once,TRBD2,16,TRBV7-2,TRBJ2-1,CASSILSSGGSNEQFF,TGTGCCAGCAGCATACTCTCGAGCGGGGGGAGCAATGAGCAGTTCTTC
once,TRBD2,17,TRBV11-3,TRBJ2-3,CASSLLPGGGLADTQYF,TGTGCCAGCAGCTTATTGCCGGGGGGGGGCTTGGCAGATACGCAGTATTTT
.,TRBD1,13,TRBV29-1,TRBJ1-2,CSVGGQGDYGYTF,TGCAGCGTTGGTGGCCAGGGGGACTATGGCTACACCTTC
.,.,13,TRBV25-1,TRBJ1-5,CASSSAGNQPQHF,TGTGCCAGCAGTTCCGCGGGGAATCAGCCCCAGCATTTT
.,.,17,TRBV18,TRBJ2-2,CASSPIQGPANTGELFF,TGTGCCAGCTCACCTATACAGGGTCCCGCGAACACCGGGGAGCTGTTTTTT
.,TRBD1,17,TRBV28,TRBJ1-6,CASSNWGGTGGHSPLHF,TGTGCCAGCTCGAATTGGGGAGGGACAGGGGGTCATTCACCCCTCCACTTT
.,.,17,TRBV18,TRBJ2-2,CASSPQTSLSRTGELFF,TGTGCCAGCTCACCACAGACAAGCCTAAGTCGGACCGGGGAGCTGTTTTTT
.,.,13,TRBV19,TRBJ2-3,CASSVTSRDTQYF,TGTGCCAGTAGTGTAACTAGCAGAGATACGCAGTATTTT
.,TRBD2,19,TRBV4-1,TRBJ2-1,CASSQDLYRGLAENNEQFF,TGCGCCAGCAGCCAAGATTTATATAGAGGGCTAGCGGAGAACAATGAGCAGTTCTTC
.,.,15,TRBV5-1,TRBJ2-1,CASSLWQGSYNEQFF,TGCGCCAGCAGCTTATGGCAGGGGTCCTACAATGAGCAGTTCTTC
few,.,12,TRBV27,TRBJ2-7,CASSVVRGEQYF,TGTGCCAGCAGCGTGGTTAGGGGCGAGCAGTACTTC
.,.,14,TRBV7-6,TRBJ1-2,CASSLQPANYGYTF,TGTGCCAGCAGCTTACAACCAGCTAACTATGGCTACACCTTC
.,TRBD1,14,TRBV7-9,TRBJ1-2,CASQPDRGRGGYTF,TGTGCCAGCCAGCCCGACAGGGGAAGAGGTGGCTACACCTTC
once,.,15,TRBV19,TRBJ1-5,CASSIRTATNQPQHF,TGTGCCAGTAGTATTCGGACAGCTACCAATCAGCCCCAGCATTTT
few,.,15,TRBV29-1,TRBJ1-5,CSVRTDAGVGQPQHF,TGCAGCGTAAGGACAGACGCGGGAGTGGGTCAGCCCCAGCATTTT
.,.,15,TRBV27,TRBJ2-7,CASSLSQGLSYEQYF,TGTGCCAGCAGTTTATCGCAGGGCCTCTCCTACGAGCAGTACTTC
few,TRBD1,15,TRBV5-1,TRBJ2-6,CASSQGGSGANVLTF,TGCGCCAGCAGCCAAGGGGGCAGTGGGGCCAACGTCCTGACTTTC
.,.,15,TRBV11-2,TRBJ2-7,CASSLRTLYPDEQYF,TGTGCCAGCAGCTTAAGGACACTTTATCCTGACGAGCAGTACTTC
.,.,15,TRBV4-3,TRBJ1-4,CASSQQTGPGEKLFF,TGCGCCAGCAGCCAGCAAACAGGGCCCGGTGAAAAACTGTTTTTT
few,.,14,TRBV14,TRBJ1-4,CASSQYSGNEKLFF,TGTGCCAGCAGCCAATATTCCGGTAATGAAAAACTGTTTTTT
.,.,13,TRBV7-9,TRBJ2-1,CASSTYSDNEQFF,TGTGCCAGCAGCACGTACTCTGACAATGAGCAGTTCTTC
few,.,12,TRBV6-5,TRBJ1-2,CASRQSNYGYTF,TGTGCCAGCCGACAGAGTAACTATGGCTACACCTTC
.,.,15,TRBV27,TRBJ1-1,CASSLSAGSGTEAFF,TGTGCCAGCAGTTTATCGGCCGGGTCGGGCACTGAAGCTTTCTTT
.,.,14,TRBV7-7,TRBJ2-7,CASSPTGGSYEQYF,TGTGCCAGCAGCCCGACCGGGGGCTCCTACGAGCAGTACTTC
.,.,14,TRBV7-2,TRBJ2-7,CASSLAHRDYEQYF,TGTGCCAGCAGCTTAGCACACAGGGACTACGAGCAGTACTTC
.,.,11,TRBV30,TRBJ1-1,CAWSSNAEAFF,TGTGCCTGGAGCTCTAACGCTGAAGCTTTCTTT
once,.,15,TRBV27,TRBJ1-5,CASSFSPGANQPQHF,TGTGCCAGCAGTTTTTCACCAGGGGCGAATCAGCCCCAGCATTTT
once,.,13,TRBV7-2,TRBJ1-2,CASSAGVNYGYTF,TGTGCCAGCAGTGCAGGGGTTAACTATGGCTACACCTTC
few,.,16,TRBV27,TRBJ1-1,CASSLSGPPMNTEAFF,TGTGCCAGCAGTTTATCTGGGCCTCCAATGAACACTGAAGCTTTCTTT
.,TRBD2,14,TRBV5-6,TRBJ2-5,CASIERGTQETQYF,TGTGCCAGCATAGAGCGGGGGACCCAAGAGACCCAGTACTTC
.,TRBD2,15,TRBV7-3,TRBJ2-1,CASSPAGGSGDEQFF,TGTGCCAGCAGCCCTGCCGGGGGGAGTGGGGATGAGCAGTTCTTC
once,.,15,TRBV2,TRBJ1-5,CASRPQGRGNQPQHF,TGTGCCAGCAGACCCCAGGGGAGGGGCAATCAGCCCCAGCATTTT
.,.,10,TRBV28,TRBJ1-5,CASSREVPSF,TGTGCCAGCAGTAGGGAGGTCCCGTCTTTT
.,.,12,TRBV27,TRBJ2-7,CASRGGYYEQYF,TGTGCCAGCCGAGGCGGGTACTACGAGCAGTACTTC
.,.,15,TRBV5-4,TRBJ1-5,CASSLDLGEGQPQHF,TGTGCCAGCAGCTTGGATTTGGGGGAGGGGCAGCCCCAGCATTTT
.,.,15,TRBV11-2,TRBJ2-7,CASSLDRDTRYEQYF,TGTGCCAGCAGCTTAGACCGGGACACCCGTTACGAGCAGTACTTC
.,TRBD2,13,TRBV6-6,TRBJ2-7,CASRWGLAREQYF,TGTGCCAGCAGGTGGGGACTAGCAAGAGAGCAGTACTTC
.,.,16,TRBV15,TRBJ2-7,CATSRDPQGGGNEQYF,TGTGCCACCAGCAGAGATCCACAAGGGGGAGGGAACGAGCAGTACTTC
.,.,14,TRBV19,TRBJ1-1,CASSSGSMNTEAFF,TGTGCCAGTAGTTCAGGGTCCATGAACACTGAAGCTTTCTTT
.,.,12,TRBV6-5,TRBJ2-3,CASSSSADTQYF,.
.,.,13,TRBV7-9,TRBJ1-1,CASSLARQGTAFF,TGTGCCAGCAGCTTAGCAAGGCAGGGGACGGCTTTCTTT
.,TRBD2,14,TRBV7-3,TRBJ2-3,CASSFGGTTDTQYF,TGTGCCAGCAGCTTCGGGGGGACCACAGATACGCAGTATTTT
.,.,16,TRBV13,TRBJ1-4,CASSARERGAREKLFF,TGTGCCAGCAGCGCCCGGGAGCGGGGGGCGCGGGAAAAACTGTTTTTT